The next 14 T cell receptor beta chains were all read from a single sample in a study of OX40 agonist ivuxolimab in advanced cancers. Data came from immunoSEQ multiplex PCR; TCRdb stores just in-frame clones and leaves some out. Among about 150,000 clones listed, 94% were seen once. Sequencing used CD4+ or CD8+ T cells sorted from blood, obtained in a trial of the OX40 agonist ivuxolimab. The source is an adult with an advanced solid tumor such as melanoma, head and neck, liver or kidney cancer.

The rearrangement links TRBV5-6 to TRBJ1-3; no reliable D call. This CDR3 region has 14 residues. Trimming pared 1 base from V and 4 bases from J, leaving 9 bases between. Germline assignment: CDR1 SGHDT and CDR2 YYEEEE. CDR3 protein: CASSLRRTGNTIYF. Here the CDR3 DNA reads TGTGCCAGCAGCTTGCGCAGGACGGGAAACACCATATATTTT.

The chain couples TRBV23-1 to TRBJ2-7; D gene uncertain. TRBV23-1 is placed among ORFs of uncertain function. The CDR3 is 12 amino acids. Trimming removed 7 bases from V and 6 bases from J, with 13 bases in between. CDR3 sequence reads: CASIRHEVEQYF. The CDR3 nucleotides read TGCGCCAGCATTCGACATGAAGTCGAGCAGTACTTC.

DNA for the CDR3: TGTGCCAGCAGCAAAGATGGGGTGCCGAGATCACCCCTCCACTTT. Protein: CASSKDGVPRSPLHF. V gene TRBV21-1 combines with J gene TRBJ1-6. TRBV21-1 is deemed a pseudogene. CDR3 length: 15 residues.

V gene TRBV7-9 combines with J gene TRBJ2-4; D possibly corresponds to TRBD2 (5 bases). CDR3 length equals 16 residues. V lost 4 bases to trimming and J lost 1 base, with 14 bases between them. The germline gives CDR1 SEHNR, CDR2 FQNEAQ (reference sequence). The CDR3: CASSSPSGMAKNIQYF. The DNA of the CDR3 is TGTGCCAGCAGCTCCCCCTCCGGGATGGCCAAAAACATTCAGTACTTC.

This clone has just one count. V gene TRBV18 combines with J gene TRBJ2-1; D is possibly TRBD1 (6 bases). This CDR3 has 12 residues. V was shortened by 8 bases and J by 7 bases, with 12 bases between the two germline ends. Germline V gene lookup returns CDR1 KGHSH and CDR2 LQKENI. CDR3 sequence (DNA): TGTGCCAGCCAGGGGCAGGGAAATGAGCAGTTCTTC. Translation gives CASQGQGNEQFF.

The V call is TRBV4-3, the J call TRBJ1-1; D gene uncertain. This CDR3 has 14 amino acids. Germline-derived CDR1 and CDR2 are LGHNA and YSLEER. V dropped 3 bases and J dropped 7 bases, with 15 bases sitting between them. The CDR3 reads CASSQAGSTVEAFF. CDR3 coding DNA: TGCGCCAGCAGCCAGGCGGGCAGTACAGTTGAAGCTTTCTTT.

The chain links TRBV29-1 to TRBJ2-7; D gene uncertain. CDR1 and CDR2 from the germline V gene are SQVTM and ANQGSEA. The CDR3 length is 11 residues. With 5 bases removed from V and 2 bases from J, the gap between germline ends came to 7 bases. The DNA of the CDR3 is TGCAGCGTTAGGGCGGCCTACGAGCAGTACTTC. Its protein is CSVRAAYEQYF.

This sequence joins TRBV7-2 and TRBJ1-5, with a tentative D call TRBD1 (5 bases). This CDR3 comprises 12 residues. The V gene's germline CDR1 is SGHTA and CDR2 FQGNSA. Between the trimmed V and J ends, which lost 11 bases and 3 bases, there was a span of 11 bases. In nucleotides, the CDR3 is TGTGCCGTCGGGGGGGTCAATCAGCCCCAGCATTTT. This sequence encodes CAVGGVNQPQHF.

V is TRBV2 and J is TRBJ1-1, with 9 bases identical to TRBD1. The CDR3 has 14 residues. V trimming: 8 bases; J trimming: 5 bases; junction bases outside the gene matches: 9. CDR1 is SNHLY, CDR2 FYNNEI, per germline. CDR3 region: CASDETGGSTEAFF. The DNA of the CDR3 is TGTGCCAGCGATGAGACAGGGGGGTCGACTGAAGCTTTCTTT.

The chain uses TRBV2 and TRBJ2-1; maybe TRBD1 (7 bases). Trimming took 6 bases from V and 7 from J, leaving 10 bases between them. The CDR3 is 12 residues long. Germline V lookup: CDR1 SNHLY, CDR2 FYNNEI. CDR3 sequence reads: CASSAGGNEQFF. In DNA, the CDR3 is TGTGCCAGCAGCGCAGGGGGGAATGAGCAGTTCTTC.

V usage is TRBV28 and J usage is TRBJ2-2; either TRBD1 or TRBD2 may fit D (5 bases each). This CDR3 spans 18 amino acids. CDR1 is MDHEN and CDR2 is SYDVKM in the germline V gene. V lost 5 bases to trimming and J lost 5 bases, with 24 bases between them. CDR3 in DNA: TGTGCCAGCAGTGCGCATCTCGGGGCTAGGGGCTTTACCGGGGAGCTGTTTTTT. Protein sequence: CASSAHLGARGFTGELFF.

The CDR3 sequence is CASSIAGGQRAFF. The CDR3 region has the DNA TGTGCCAGTAGTATAGCAGGGGGACAAAGGGCGTTTTTT. The chain joins TRBV19 to TRBJ1-4, with TRBD1 identical over 7 bases. The V gene's germline CDR1 is LNHDA and CDR2 SQIVND (reference sequence). Trimming removed 1 base from V and 16 bases from J; junction bases left unmatched: 9. The CDR3 sequence is 13 residues long.

The chain carries TRBV11-2 and TRBJ2-5; D unclear. This CDR3 spans 13 amino acids. Germline lookup yields CDR1 SGHAT and CDR2 FQNNGV. V dropped 3 bases and J dropped 5 bases, with 10 bases sitting between them. The CDR3 bases are TGTGCCAGCAGCTTCGGCGGTTCGGAGACCCAGTACTTC. It specifies CASSFGGSETQYF.

V and J are TRBV6-5 and TRBJ1-2; 7 bases line up with TRBD1. Unmatched junction bases numbered 8, after V lost 6 bases and J lost 4 bases. The length of the CDR3 is 14 residues. Germline V gene data show CDR1 as MNHEY and CDR2 as SVGAGI. The CDR3, as DNA: TGTGCCAGCAGCCGAGACAGGGACAGCTATGGCTACACCTTC. Protein: CASSRDRDSYGYTF.